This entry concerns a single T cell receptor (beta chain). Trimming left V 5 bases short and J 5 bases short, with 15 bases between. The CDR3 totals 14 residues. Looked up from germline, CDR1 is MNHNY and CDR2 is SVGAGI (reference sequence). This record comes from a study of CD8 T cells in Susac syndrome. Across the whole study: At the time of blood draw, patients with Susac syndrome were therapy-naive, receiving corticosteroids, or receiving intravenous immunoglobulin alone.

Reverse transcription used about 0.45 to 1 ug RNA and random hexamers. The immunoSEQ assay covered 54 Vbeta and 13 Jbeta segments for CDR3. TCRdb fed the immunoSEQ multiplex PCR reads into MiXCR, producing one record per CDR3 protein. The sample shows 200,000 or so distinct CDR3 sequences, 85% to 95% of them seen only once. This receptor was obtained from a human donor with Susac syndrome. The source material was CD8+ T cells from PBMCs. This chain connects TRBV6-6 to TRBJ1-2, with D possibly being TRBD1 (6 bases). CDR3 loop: CASSPRTETYGYTF. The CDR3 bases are TGTGCCAGCAGTCCCAGGACAGAAACGTATGGCTACACCTTC.